The TCR beta chain described here comes from a study of blood T cell repertoires in COVID-19. The germline CDR1 and CDR2 sequences are SGHRS and YFSETQ. The CDR3 has 14 amino acids. The V segment lost 0 bases and the J segment 4 bases; nucleotides outside the gene matches: 3. In the original analysis: Amplification of reference gene primers was used by the study to estimate nucleated cell counts. Measured with immunoSEQ multiplex PCR; TCRdb has only the in-frame clones, and not every one. D and trimming come from the DNA, and the V and J calls and clone size come from that table. The sample lists about 180,000 clones; roughly 83% were seen once.

The V and J genes are TRBV5-1 and TRBJ2-7, with 8 nucleotides matching TRBD1. The clonotype originates from a woman in her sixties with acute or convalescent COVID-19. Sequenced material: peripheral blood. CDR3 DNA: TGCGCCAGCAGCTTGGGGACAGGGCGGTACGAGCAGTACTTC. Translating it yields CASSLGTGRYEQYF.